The clone carrying this TCR beta chain has a count of ten or more. Its cognate antigen is unknown. This specimen belongs to a study of CD8+CD57+ T cells in acquired aplastic anemia. Findings and caveats of the study: Sharing between patients and controls was observed for about 27 CD8+ CDR3 sequences. CD8+CD57+ cells from patients were less diverse than total CD4+ and CD8+ pools.

By flow cytometry, patients selected for sequencing had shown an expansion of CD8+CD57+ cells. All participating patients were living with severe acquired aplastic anemia. A bead step enriched CD8+CD57+ cells and gave a mean 1.6 ug DNA. J gave up 2 bases and V 1 base, and 2 bases lay outside the gene matches. The CDR3 has 16 residues. Germline loops: CDR1 LNHDA, CDR2 SQIVND (reference sequence). Genomic DNA, the template, was used for profiling of the TCR beta VDJ and CDR3. TCRdb analysed the reads with MiXCR anew, one entry per CDR3 protein. The sample lists 15,000 to 20,000 distinct CDR3 sequences; less than 45% were seen once.

The rearrangement links TRBV19 to TRBJ2-5; 12 bases line up with TRBD2. The TCR sequence derives from a human donor with aplastic anemia. The source material was CD8+CD57+ T cells sorted from PBMCs. Subset described: bead-enriched CD8+CD57+ effector memory T cells from SAA patients. The CDR3 DNA is TGTGCCAGTAGTATAGTCCTAGCGGGGGGGCAAGAGACCCAGTACTTC. This encodes CASSIVLAGGQETQYF.